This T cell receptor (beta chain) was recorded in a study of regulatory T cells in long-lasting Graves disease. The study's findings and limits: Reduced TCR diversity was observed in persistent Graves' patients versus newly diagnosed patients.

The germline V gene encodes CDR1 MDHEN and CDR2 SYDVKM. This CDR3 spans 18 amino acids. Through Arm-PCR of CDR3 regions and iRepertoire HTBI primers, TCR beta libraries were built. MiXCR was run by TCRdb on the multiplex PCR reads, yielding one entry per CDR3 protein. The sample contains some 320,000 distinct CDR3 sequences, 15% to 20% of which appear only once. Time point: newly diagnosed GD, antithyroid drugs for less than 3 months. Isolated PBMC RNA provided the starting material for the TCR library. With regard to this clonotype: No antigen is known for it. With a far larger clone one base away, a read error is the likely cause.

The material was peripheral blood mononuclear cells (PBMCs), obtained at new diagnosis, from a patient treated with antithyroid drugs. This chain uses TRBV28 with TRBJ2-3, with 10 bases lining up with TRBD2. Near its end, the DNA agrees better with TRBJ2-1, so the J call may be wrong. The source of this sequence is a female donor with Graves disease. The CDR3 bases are TGTGCCAGCAGTTCCCGACTAGCGGGCCGTAGCACCTACAATGAGCAGTTCTTC. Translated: CASSSRLAGRSTYNEQFF.